This paragraph covers one T cell receptor (beta chain) sequence. The antigen remains undetermined. J gave up 4 bases and V 5 bases, and 4 bases lay outside the gene matches. Germline V gene sequence: CDR1 LNHDA, CDR2 SQIVND (reference sequence). The CDR3 totals 14 residues. The data stem from a study of cytomegalovirus exposure and HLA in healthy donors. The study's findings and limits: Earlier analysis looked at TCR beta V segments, and most were productive about 90% or about 30% of the time. Reported findings show TCR beta sequences accurately forecast HLA-A and HLA-B alleles in most subjects. The study had only CMV serostatus as immune exposure information. Among TCR beta chains of equal frequency, HLA-associated ones were more clonally expanded in a later analysis.

Researchers ran the PCR with 60 Vbeta and 13 Jbeta primers. TCRdb keeps only in-frame clones here, not all; method: immunoSEQ multiplex PCR. The sample consists of 100,000 to 130,000 clones, about 80% of them appearing once. The gene calls are TRBV19 and TRBJ2-5, with TRBD2 identical over 10 bases. This TCR was sampled from a man aged 25 to 40 in good health and CMV-seronegative. Sequenced input: PBMCs. The CDR3, as DNA: TGTGCCAGTAGTTTAATAGCGGGAGGAGAGACCCAGTACTTC. This codes for CASSLIAGGETQYF.